This entry is about one TCR beta chain. Its cognate antigen is unknown. Together with a sample-barcoded 5' primer, a J-beta primer mix was included in a second PCR lasting roughly 6 to 12 cycles. Every individual sample yielded 2.5 million or more paired-end reads (each containing CDR3). TCRdb reanalysed the 5' RACE reads using MiXCR and keeps one entry per CDR3 protein. The sample contains about 1.8 million distinct CDR3 sequences, around half of which appear only once. Donation came from healthy Caucasian individuals in Russia who were aged roughly 6 to 100. This sample is drawn from a study of blood T cells in healthy people across ages. Study overall: Researchers report that template switching captured about one barcoded beta molecule per two T cells.

Study-level points and caveats: Diversity estimates from one million T cells were considered underestimates.

The TCR comes from a woman aged 40 to 50 in good health. The sequenced sample was blood.

The CDR3 DNA reads as TGCAGTGCTAGAGATTTTATGGGACGCAAGTATACAGATACGCAGTATTTT. Amino acids: CSARDFMGRKYTDTQYF. This chain uses TRBV20-1 with TRBJ2-3; the D gene could be TRBD1 or TRBD2 (5 bases each). Germline V gene sequence: CDR1 DFQATT, CDR2 SNEGSKA (reference sequence). The CDR3 contains 17 residues. Trimming removed 0 bases at V and 3 bases at J, with 19 bases between.